This TCR beta chain was sequenced for a study of cytomegalovirus exposure and HLA in healthy donors. Background on the study: Most donors, 81% of a few hundred genotyped, fell in the Caucasian-associated ancestry cluster.

Donors in the study were healthy people who gave bone marrow. Primers: 60 Vbeta forward and 13 Jbeta reverse. The table came from immunoSEQ multiplex PCR; TCRdb's copy has only in-frame clones and leaves some out. This sample contains about 75,000 clones. On this clone: Its antigen is not known.

Study-level findings and limits: TCR beta V- and J-gene trimming, according to a later analysis, was linked to a missense DCLRE1C variant.

CDR3 size: 16 residues. CDR1 and CDR2 from the germline V gene are SGHTA and FQGTGA. Trimming removed 4 bases at V and 0 bases at J, with 14 bases between. Sequencing was performed on PBMCs. The chain joins TRBV7-3 to TRBJ2-3; D unclear. The source is a man aged 40-55 years in good health and CMV-seronegative. The CDR3 loop is CASSSISGSSTDTQYF. CDR3 bases: TGTGCCAGCAGCTCCATATCGGGTTCTAGCACAGATACGCAGTATTTT.